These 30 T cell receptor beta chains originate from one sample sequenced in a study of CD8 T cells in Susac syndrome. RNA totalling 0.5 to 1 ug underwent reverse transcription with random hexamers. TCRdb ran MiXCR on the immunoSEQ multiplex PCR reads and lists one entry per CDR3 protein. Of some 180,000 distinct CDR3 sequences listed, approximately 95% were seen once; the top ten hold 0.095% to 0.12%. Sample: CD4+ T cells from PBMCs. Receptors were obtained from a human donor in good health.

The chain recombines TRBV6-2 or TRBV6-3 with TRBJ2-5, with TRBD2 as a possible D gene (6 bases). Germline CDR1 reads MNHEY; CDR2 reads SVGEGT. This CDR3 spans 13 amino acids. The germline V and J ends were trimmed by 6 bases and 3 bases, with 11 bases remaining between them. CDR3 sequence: CASRRDLKETQYF. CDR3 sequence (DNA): TGTGCCAGCAGGCGGGACCTAAAAGAGACCCAGTACTTC.

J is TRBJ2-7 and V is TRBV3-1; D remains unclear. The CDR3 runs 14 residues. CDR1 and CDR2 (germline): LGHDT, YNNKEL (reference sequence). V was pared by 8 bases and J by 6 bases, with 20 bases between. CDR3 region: CASHLTPAPPEQYV. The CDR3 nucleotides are TGTGCCAGCCACTTGACACCAGCACCCCCCGAGCAGTACGTC.

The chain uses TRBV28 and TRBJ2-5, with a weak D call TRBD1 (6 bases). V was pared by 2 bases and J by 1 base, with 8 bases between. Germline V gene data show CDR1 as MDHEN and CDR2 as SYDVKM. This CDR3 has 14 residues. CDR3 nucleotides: TGTGCCAGCAGTTTAATAGGGGGCCAAGAGACCCAGTACTTC. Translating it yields CASSLIGGQETQYF.

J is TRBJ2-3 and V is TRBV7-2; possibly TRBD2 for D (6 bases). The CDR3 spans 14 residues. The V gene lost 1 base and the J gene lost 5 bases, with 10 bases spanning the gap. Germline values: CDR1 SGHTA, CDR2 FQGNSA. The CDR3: CASSLDGRGDTQYF. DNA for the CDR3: TGTGCCAGCAGCTTAGACGGGAGAGGAGATACGCAGTATTTT.

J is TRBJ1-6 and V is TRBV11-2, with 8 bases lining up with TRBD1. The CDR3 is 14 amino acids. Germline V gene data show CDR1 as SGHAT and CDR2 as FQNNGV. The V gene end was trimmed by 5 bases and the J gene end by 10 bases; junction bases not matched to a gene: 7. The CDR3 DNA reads TGTGCCAGCAGCCCACGGACAGGGTACTCACCCCTCCACTTT. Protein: CASSPRTGYSPLHF. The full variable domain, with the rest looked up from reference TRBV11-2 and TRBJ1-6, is EAGVAQSPRYKIIEKRQSVAFWCNPISGHATLYWYQQILGQGPKLLIQFQNNGVVDDSQLPKDRFSAERLKGVDSTLKIQPAKLEDSAVYLCASSPRTGYSPLHFGNGTRLTVT.

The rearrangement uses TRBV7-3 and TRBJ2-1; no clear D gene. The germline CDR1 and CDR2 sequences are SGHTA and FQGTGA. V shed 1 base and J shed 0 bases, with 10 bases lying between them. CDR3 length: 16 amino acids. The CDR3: CASSLMVASSYNEQFF. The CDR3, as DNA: TGTGCCAGCAGCTTAATGGTGGCGAGCTCCTACAATGAGCAGTTCTTC.

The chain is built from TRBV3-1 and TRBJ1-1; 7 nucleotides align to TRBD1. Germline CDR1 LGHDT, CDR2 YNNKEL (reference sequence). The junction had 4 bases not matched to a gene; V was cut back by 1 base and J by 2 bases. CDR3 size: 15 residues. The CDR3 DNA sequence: TGTGCCAGCAGCCAAGGACAGGGATTAAACACTGAAGCTTTCTTT. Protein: CASSQGQGLNTEAFF.

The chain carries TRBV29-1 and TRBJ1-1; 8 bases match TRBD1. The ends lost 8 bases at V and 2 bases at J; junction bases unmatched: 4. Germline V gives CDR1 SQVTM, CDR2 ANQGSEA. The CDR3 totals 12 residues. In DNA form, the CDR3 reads TGCAGCTCAGACAGGGGAAACACTGAAGCTTTCTTT. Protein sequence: CSSDRGNTEAFF.

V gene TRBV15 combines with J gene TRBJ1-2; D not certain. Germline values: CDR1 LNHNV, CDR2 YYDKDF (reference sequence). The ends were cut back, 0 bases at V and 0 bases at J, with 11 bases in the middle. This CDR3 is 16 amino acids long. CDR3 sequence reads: CATSRDRRATNYGYTF. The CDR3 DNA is TGTGCCACCAGCAGAGATCGGAGGGCCACTAACTATGGCTACACCTTC.

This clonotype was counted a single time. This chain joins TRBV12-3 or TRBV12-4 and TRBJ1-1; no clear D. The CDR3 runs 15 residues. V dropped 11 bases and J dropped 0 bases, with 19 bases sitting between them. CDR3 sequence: CAAIRGRNLNTEAFF. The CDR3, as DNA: TGTGCCGCCATTAGAGGACGGAACTTGAACACTGAAGCTTTCTTT.

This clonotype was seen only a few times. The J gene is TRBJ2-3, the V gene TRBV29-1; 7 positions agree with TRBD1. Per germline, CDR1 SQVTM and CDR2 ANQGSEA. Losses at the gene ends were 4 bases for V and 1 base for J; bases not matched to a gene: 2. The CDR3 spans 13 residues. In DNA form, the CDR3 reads TGCAGCGTTGGGACAGGCCGCACAGATACGCAGTATTTT. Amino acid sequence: CSVGTGRTDTQYF.

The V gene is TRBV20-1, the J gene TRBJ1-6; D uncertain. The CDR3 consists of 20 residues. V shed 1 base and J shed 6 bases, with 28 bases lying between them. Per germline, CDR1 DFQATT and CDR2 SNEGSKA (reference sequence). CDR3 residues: CSARVVLGSFSREINSPLHF. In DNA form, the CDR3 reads TGCAGTGCTAGAGTAGTCCTCGGAAGTTTCAGCCGGGAGATTAATTCACCCCTCCACTTT.

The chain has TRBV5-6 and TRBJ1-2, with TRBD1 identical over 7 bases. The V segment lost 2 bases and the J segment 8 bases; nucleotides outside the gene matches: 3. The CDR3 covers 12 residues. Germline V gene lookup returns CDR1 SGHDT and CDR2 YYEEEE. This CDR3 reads CASSLQGRGYTF. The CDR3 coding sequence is TGTGCCAGCAGCTTACAGGGGCGCGGCTACACCTTC.

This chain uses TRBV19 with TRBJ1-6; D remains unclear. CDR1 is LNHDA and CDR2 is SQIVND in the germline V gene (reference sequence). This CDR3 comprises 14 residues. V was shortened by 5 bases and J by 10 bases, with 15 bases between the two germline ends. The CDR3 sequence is CASSEARNYSPLHF. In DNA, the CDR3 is TGTGCCAGTAGTGAGGCCAGGAACTACTCACCCCTCCACTTT.

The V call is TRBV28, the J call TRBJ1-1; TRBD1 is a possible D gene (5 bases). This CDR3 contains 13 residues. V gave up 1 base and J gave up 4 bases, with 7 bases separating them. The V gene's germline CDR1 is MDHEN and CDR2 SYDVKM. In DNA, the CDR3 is TGTGCCAGCAGTTTATCCAGGGTCACTGAAGCTTTCTTT. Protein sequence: CASSLSRVTEAFF.

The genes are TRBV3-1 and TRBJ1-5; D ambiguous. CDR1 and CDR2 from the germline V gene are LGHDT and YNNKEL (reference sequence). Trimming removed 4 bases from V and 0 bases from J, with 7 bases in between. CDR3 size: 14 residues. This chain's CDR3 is CASSPLHSNQPQHF. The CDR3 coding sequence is TGTGCCAGCAGCCCACTACATAGCAATCAGCCCCAGCATTTT.

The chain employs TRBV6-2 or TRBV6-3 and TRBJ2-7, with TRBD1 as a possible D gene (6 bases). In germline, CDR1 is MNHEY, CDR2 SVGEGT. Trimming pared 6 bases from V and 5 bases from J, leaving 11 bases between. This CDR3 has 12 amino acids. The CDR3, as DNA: TGTGCCAGCAGGGGACATTCTAACGAGCAGTACGTC. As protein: CASRGHSNEQYV.

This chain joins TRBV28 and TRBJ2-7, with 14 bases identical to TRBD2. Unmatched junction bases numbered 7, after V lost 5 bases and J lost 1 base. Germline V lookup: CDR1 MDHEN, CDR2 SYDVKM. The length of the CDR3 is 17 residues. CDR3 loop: CASSPGTSGGQSYEQYF. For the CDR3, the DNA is TGTGCCAGCAGTCCAGGGACTAGCGGGGGACAATCCTACGAGCAGTACTTC.

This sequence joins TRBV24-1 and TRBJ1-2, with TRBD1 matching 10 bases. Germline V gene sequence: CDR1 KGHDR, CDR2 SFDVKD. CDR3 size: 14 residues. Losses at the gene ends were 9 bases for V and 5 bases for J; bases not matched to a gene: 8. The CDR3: CATSRGQGPYGYTF. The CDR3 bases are TGTGCCACCTCAAGGGGACAGGGGCCGTATGGCTACACCTTC.

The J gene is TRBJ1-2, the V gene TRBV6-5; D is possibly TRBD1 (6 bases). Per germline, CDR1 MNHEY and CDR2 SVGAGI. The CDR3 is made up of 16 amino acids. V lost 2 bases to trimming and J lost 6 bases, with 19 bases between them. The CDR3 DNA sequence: TGTGCCAGCAGTTACGGCGGGGGCGGTCGAGCGGATGGCTACACCTTC. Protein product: CASSYGGGGRADGYTF.

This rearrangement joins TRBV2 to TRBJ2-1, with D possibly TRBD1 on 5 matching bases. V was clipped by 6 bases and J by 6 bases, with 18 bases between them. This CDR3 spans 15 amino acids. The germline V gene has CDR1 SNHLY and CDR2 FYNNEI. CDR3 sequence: CASSPRAGLVNEQFF. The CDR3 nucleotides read TGTGCCAGCAGCCCTCGGGCAGGGTTGGTCAATGAGCAGTTCTTC.

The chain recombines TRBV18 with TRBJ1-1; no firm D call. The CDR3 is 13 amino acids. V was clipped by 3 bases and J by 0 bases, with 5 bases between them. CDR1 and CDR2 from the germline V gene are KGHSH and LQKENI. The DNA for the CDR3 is TGTGCCAGCTCACCTCAACTGAACACTGAAGCTTTCTTT. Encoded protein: CASSPQLNTEAFF.

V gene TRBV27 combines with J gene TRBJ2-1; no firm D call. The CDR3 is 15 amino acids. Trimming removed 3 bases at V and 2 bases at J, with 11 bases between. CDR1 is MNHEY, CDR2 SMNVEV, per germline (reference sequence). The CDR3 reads CASSFLPITYNEQFF. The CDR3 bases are TGTGCCAGCAGTTTTTTGCCTATTACCTACAATGAGCAGTTCTTC.

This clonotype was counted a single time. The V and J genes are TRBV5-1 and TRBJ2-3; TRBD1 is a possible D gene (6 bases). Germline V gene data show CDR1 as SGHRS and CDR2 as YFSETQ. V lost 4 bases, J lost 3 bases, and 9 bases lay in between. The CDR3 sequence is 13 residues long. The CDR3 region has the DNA TGCGCCAGCAGCCACACAGGGACAGATACGCAGTATTTT. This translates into CASSHTGTDTQYF. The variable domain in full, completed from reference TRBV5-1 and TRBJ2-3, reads KAGVTQTPRYLIKTRGQQVTLSCSPISGHRSVSWYQQTPGQGLQFLFEYFSETQRNKGNFPGRFSGRQFSNSRSEMNVSTLELGDSALYLCASSHTGTDTQYFGPGTRLTVL.

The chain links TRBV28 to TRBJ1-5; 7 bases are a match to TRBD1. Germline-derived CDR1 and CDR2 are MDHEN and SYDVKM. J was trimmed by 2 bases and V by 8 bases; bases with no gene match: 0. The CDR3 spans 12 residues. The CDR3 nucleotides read TGTGCCAGCGGACAGGGCAATCAGCCCCAGCATTTT. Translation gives CASGQGNQPQHF.

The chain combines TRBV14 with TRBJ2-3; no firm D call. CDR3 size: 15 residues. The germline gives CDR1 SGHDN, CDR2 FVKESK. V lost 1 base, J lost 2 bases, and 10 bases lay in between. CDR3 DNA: TGTGCCAGCAGCCAAGGGAGAAGGTACACAGATACGCAGTATTTT. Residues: CASSQGRRYTDTQYF.

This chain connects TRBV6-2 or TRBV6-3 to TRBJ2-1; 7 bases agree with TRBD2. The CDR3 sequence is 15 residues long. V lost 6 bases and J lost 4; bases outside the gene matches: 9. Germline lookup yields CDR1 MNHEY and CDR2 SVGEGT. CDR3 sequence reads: CASRPSGRGYNEQFF. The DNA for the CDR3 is TGTGCCAGCAGGCCCTCTGGGCGGGGGTACAATGAGCAGTTCTTC.

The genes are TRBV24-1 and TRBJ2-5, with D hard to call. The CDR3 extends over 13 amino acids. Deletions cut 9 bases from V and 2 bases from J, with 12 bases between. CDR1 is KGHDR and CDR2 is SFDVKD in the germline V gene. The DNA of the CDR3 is TGTGCCACCTCTCGCGGCAGACAAGAGACCCAGTACTTC. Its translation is CATSRGRQETQYF.

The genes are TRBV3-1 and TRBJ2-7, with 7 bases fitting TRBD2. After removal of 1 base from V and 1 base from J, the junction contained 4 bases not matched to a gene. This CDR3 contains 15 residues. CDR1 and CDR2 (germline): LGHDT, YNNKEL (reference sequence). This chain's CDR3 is CASSQAVGGSYEQYF. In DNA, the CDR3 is TGTGCCAGCAGCCAAGCGGTGGGGGGGTCCTACGAGCAGTACTTC.

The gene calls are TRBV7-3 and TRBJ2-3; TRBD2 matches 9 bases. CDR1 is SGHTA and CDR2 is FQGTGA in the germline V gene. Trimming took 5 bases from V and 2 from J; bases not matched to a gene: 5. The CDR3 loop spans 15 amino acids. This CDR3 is CASSPLAGATDTQYF. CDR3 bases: TGTGCCAGCAGCCCATTAGCGGGGGCCACAGATACGCAGTATTTT.